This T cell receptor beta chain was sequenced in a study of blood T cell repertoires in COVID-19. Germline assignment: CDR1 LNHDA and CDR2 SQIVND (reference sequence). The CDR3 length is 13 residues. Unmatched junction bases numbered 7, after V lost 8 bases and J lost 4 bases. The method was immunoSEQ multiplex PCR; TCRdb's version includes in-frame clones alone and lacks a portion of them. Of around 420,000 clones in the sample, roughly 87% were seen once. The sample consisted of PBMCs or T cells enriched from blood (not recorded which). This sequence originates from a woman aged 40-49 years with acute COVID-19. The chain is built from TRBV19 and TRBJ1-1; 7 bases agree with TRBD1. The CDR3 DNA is TGTGCCAGTGCGCGACAGGGACGCACTGAAGCTTTCTTT. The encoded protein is CASARQGRTEAFF.